The next 27 T cell receptor beta chains were all read from a single sample in a study of identical twins. TCRdb used MiXCR to reprocess the 5' RACE reads, holding one entry per CDR3 protein. Of 250,000 or so distinct CDR3 sequences in the sample, roughly an eighth were seen once. The data also belong to a second study, concerning yellow fever vaccine responses in identical twins.

The sequencing input was memory (CD45RO+) T cells sorted from blood. The receptors shown here come from a woman aged 18-29 years in good health.

The chain couples TRBV28 to TRBJ2-7, with 9 nucleotides matching TRBD1. V lost 6 bases, J lost 4 bases, and 4 bases stayed unmatched. Germline V CDR1 and CDR2: MDHEN, SYDVKM. The CDR3 sequence is 13 residues long. The CDR3 nucleotides read TGTGCCAGCAGGGGGACAGGGAGGTACGAGCAGTACTTC. Protein sequence: CASRGTGRYEQYF.

This clonotype has more than one count but fewer than ten. The rearrangement joins TRBV9 to TRBJ1-2; D call uncertain. The CDR3 is 13 amino acids. CDR1 SGDLS and CDR2 YYNGEE come from the germline V gene. The V and J ends lost 0 bases and 5 bases respectively, with 8 bases between them. The CDR3 sequence: CASSVVSEYGYTF. In DNA form, the CDR3 reads TGTGCCAGCAGCGTAGTATCTGAGTATGGCTACACCTTC.

This clonotype was detected only a few times. The genes are TRBV11-2 and TRBJ2-1, with D unclear. Trimming cost V 5 bases and J 0 bases, with 11 bases left between them. The germline gives CDR1 SGHAT, CDR2 FQNNGV. The CDR3 has 15 amino acids. Here the CDR3 DNA reads TGTGCCAGCAGCGCCGGACCGAGCTCCTACAATGAGCAGTTCTTC. Protein: CASSAGPSSYNEQFF. The full variable domain, with the rest looked up from reference TRBV11-2 and TRBJ2-1, is EAGVAQSPRYKIIEKRQSVAFWCNPISGHATLYWYQQILGQGPKLLIQFQNNGVVDDSQLPKDRFSAERLKGVDSTLKIQPAKLEDSAVYLCASSAGPSSYNEQFFGPGTRLTVL.

Of note for this clonotype: One end of the junction fails to match germline, which may point to a read error. This chain links TRBV10-2 with TRBJ1-1; the D gene is possibly TRBD1 (5 bases). The CDR3 covers 13 residues. Per the germline V gene, CDR1 is WSHSY and CDR2 is SAAADI. CDR3 sequence reads: CASTPEGATEDFF. DNA of the CDR3: TGCGCCAGCACCCCGGAAGGGGCCACTGAAGATTTCTTT.

This clonotype was detected a few times. This sequence joins TRBV6-4 and TRBJ2-3; TRBD2 might be the D (6 bases). Germline V gene sequence: CDR1 MRHNA, CDR2 SNTAGT. Trimming removed 2 bases at V and 0 bases at J, with 18 bases between. This CDR3 region has 18 residues. CDR3 nucleotide sequence: TGTGCCAGCAGTGACCGACTAGTACGGGACCTTAGCACAGATACGCAGTATTTT. Its translation is CASSDRLVRDLSTDTQYF.

V gene TRBV7-9 combines with J gene TRBJ2-2; 9 bases fit TRBD1. Germline V gives CDR1 SEHNR, CDR2 FQNEAQ (reference sequence). The CDR3 has 17 amino acids. J lost 4 bases, V lost 3 bases, and 9 bases had no gene match. The CDR3 protein is CASSFARTGVVTGELFF. CDR3 nucleotides: TGTGCCAGCAGCTTTGCTCGGACAGGGGTGGTCACCGGGGAGCTGTTTTTT. Looking up the rest from reference TRBV7-9 and TRBJ2-2 gives the full variable domain: DTGVSQNPRHKITKRGQNVTFRCDPISEHNRLYWYRQTLGQGPEFLTYFQNEAQLEKSRLLSDRFSAERPKGSFSTLEIQRTEQGDSAMYLCASSFARTGVVTGELFFGEGSRLTVL.

This clonotype was counted a few times. This chain uses TRBV4-1 with TRBJ1-2; 9 nucleotides agree with TRBD1. Trimming at V came to 3 bases and at J to 2 bases, leaving 1 base not matched to a gene. Germline lookup yields CDR1 MGHRA and CDR2 YSYEKL. This CDR3 has 14 residues. The CDR3 spells CASSQGTGNYGYTF. In nucleotides, the CDR3 is TGCGCCAGCAGCCAGGGGACAGGGAACTATGGCTACACCTTC.

Only a few counts were recorded for this clonotype. A read error is possible here, since a much larger clone lies one base away. The chain employs TRBV7-2 and TRBJ2-7; D remains ambiguous. The V gene lost 5 bases and the J gene lost 4 bases, with 6 bases spanning the gap. From germline, CDR1 is SGHTA and CDR2 FQGNSA. The CDR3 runs to 11 residues. CDR3: CASSPKYEQYF. The CDR3 DNA follows: TGTGCCAGCAGCCCCAAGTACGAGCAGTACTTC.

This clonotype came up a few times. This chain connects TRBV20-1 to TRBJ2-1, with D possibly being TRBD2 (6 bases). In germline, CDR1 is DFQATT, CDR2 SNEGSKA (reference sequence). CDR3 length: 11 residues. This CDR3 is CRAGTGGEQFF. For the CDR3, the DNA is TGCAGGGCCGGGACTGGGGGTGAGCAGTTCTTC.

CDR3 sequence: CASSLAHAGGYTEAFF. The CDR3 nucleotides read TGCGCCAGCAGCTTGGCCCACGCGGGGGGCTATACTGAAGCTTTCTTT. V is TRBV5-1 and J is TRBJ1-1, with D possibly matching TRBD1 (6 bases). V was pared by 0 bases and J by 5 bases, with 17 bases between. The CDR3 is 16 amino acids. Germline assignment: CDR1 SGHRS and CDR2 YFSETQ.

The J gene is TRBJ2-3, the V gene TRBV7-2; D ambiguous. The CDR3 runs to 15 residues. V was shortened by 2 bases and J by 6 bases, with 15 bases between the two germline ends. CDR1 SGHTA and CDR2 FQGNSA come from the germline V gene. This CDR3 reads CASSLTKAPVDTQYF. CDR3 bases: TGTGCCAGCAGCTTAACCAAAGCCCCGGTGGATACGCAGTATTTT. The full variable domain, in which reference TRBV7-2 and TRBJ2-3 provide the parts outside the CDR3, is GAGVSQSPSNKVTEKGKDVELRCDPISGHTALYWYRQSLGQGLEFLIYFQGNSAPDKSGLPSDRFSAERTGGSVSTLTIQRTQQEDSAVYLCASSLTKAPVDTQYFGPGTRLTVL.

This clonotype came up a few times. The chain links TRBV12-3 or TRBV12-4 to TRBJ2-5; a possible D gene is TRBD2 (7 bases). Trimming cost V 5 bases and J 4 bases, with 20 bases left between them. The CDR3 consists of 16 residues. The CDR3 spells CASSPRPKGGGETQYF. CDR3 DNA: TGTGCCAGCAGTCCTAGACCGAAAGGGGGGGGAGAGACCCAGTACTTC.

The chain couples TRBV7-2 to TRBJ1-5; TRBD1 matches 11 bases. From germline, CDR1 is SGHTA and CDR2 FQGNSA. The V and J ends lost 1 base and 6 bases, in that order; junction bases with no gene match: 2. The CDR3 is 15 residues long. The CDR3 nucleotides read TGTGCCAGCAGCTTAGACGGACAGGGGGCTCAGCCCCAGCATTTT. It is translated as CASSLDGQGAQPQHF.

A few counts support this clonotype. The rearrangement uses TRBV7-9 and TRBJ2-7; D gene ambiguous. CDR1 SEHNR and CDR2 FQNEAQ come from the germline V gene (reference sequence). Trimming left V 5 bases short and J 3 bases short, with 5 bases between. CDR3 length: 11 amino acids. The CDR3 DNA follows: TGTGCCAGCAGCGCCCTCTACGAGCAGTACTTC. This translates into CASSALYEQYF.

This sequence joins TRBV24-1 and TRBJ2-2, with D unclear. The V end lost 9 bases, the J end lost 1 base, and 8 bases lay between the germline ends. The CDR3 is made up of 13 amino acids. Germline CDR1 and CDR2: KGHDR and SFDVKD. The CDR3 is CATAYGNTGELFF. The CDR3 region has the DNA TGTGCCACCGCGTACGGGAACACCGGGGAGCTGTTTTTT.

This clonotype came up a few times. The rearrangement uses TRBV5-1 and TRBJ1-1, with D possibly matching TRBD1 (5 bases). The CDR3 sequence is 13 residues long. The germline V and J ends were trimmed by 5 bases and 9 bases, with 17 bases remaining between them. Germline values: CDR1 SGHRS, CDR2 YFSETQ. Here the CDR3 reads CASSEMPSGQAFF. The CDR3 bases are TGCGCCAGCAGTGAAATGCCCTCGGGACAAGCTTTCTTT.

The J gene is TRBJ2-7, the V gene TRBV20-1; possible D gene TRBD1, 5 bases. The germline V gene encodes CDR1 DFQATT and CDR2 SNEGSKA (reference sequence). The ends were cut back, 6 bases at V and 1 base at J, with 10 bases in the middle. CDR3 size: 12 residues. In nucleotides, the CDR3 is TGCAGTGCGATAGACAGTTCCTACGAGCAGTACTTC. It is translated as CSAIDSSYEQYF.

The CDR3: CSARSRQGQSSYEQYF. In DNA, the CDR3 is TGCAGTGCTAGAAGTCGACAGGGCCAGAGCTCCTACGAGCAGTACTTC. The rearrangement uses TRBV20-1 and TRBJ2-7; TRBD1 matches 7 bases. Germline V CDR1 and CDR2: DFQATT, SNEGSKA (reference sequence). The CDR3 is 16 amino acids. J gave up 0 bases and V 2 bases, and 10 bases lay outside the gene matches.

This clonotype was seen ten or more times. The chain carries TRBV5-1 and TRBJ2-2; D ambiguous. The CDR3 is 17 amino acids. V was trimmed by 4 bases and J by 4 bases, leaving 20 bases between them. Germline loops: CDR1 SGHRS, CDR2 YFSETQ. This chain's CDR3 is CASSVSPGLTGTGELFF. DNA for the CDR3: TGCGCCAGCAGCGTATCACCGGGCCTAACGGGCACCGGGGAGCTGTTTTTT.

This clonotype was seen a single time. The J gene is TRBJ1-1, the V gene TRBV4-1; D remains unclear. Looked up from germline, CDR1 is MGHRA and CDR2 is YSYEKL. V lost 1 base to trimming and J lost 0 bases, with 12 bases between them. The CDR3 is made up of 16 amino acids. CDR3 bases: TGCGCCAGCAGCCAAGCTTACCGACGGATGAACACTGAAGCTTTCTTT. It is translated as CASSQAYRRMNTEAFF.

This clonotype was detected only a few times. This chain joins TRBV3-1 and TRBJ2-6; D uncertain. There are 15 residues in the CDR3. In germline, CDR1 is LGHDT, CDR2 YNNKEL (reference sequence). With 3 bases removed from V and 0 bases from J, the gap between germline ends came to 6 bases. The CDR3 coding sequence is TGTGCCAGCAGCCATACAGTCTCTGGGGCCAACGTCCTGACTTTC. Translated, it gives CASSHTVSGANVLTF.

The chain's CDR3 is CASSSQGTSGRFEQYF. The CDR3 DNA sequence: TGCGCCAGCAGCTCTCAGGGGACTAGCGGGAGGTTCGAGCAGTACTTC. The rearrangement links TRBV5-1 to TRBJ2-7; 15 nucleotides match TRBD2. The CDR3 spans 16 residues. V shed 3 bases and J 6 bases; nucleotides not matched to a gene: 7. Germline-derived CDR1 and CDR2 are SGHRS and YFSETQ.

The table lists this clonotype with a few counts. The V call is TRBV6-2 or TRBV6-3, the J call TRBJ1-1, with no clear D. CDR1 and CDR2 from the germline V gene are MNHEY and SVGEGT. V was shortened by 6 bases and J by 5 bases, with 13 bases between the two germline ends. This CDR3 has 13 residues. The CDR3 DNA sequence: TGTGCCAGCAGGGACCCATTTTTGACTGAAGCTTTCTTT. Translation gives CASRDPFLTEAFF.

This clonotype was counted at least ten times. The genes are TRBV12-3 or TRBV12-4 and TRBJ2-1; 13 bases are a match to TRBD2. Trimming removed 3 bases from V and 7 bases from J; junction bases left unmatched: 9. This CDR3 is 17 amino acids long. CDR3 amino acids: CASSFPGLAGAMNEQFF. CDR3 nucleotides: TGTGCCAGCAGTTTCCCAGGACTAGCGGGAGCAATGAATGAGCAGTTCTTC.

This chain links TRBV6-5 with TRBJ2-3; 10 nucleotides align to TRBD2. CDR1 MNHEY and CDR2 SVGAGI come from the germline V gene. This CDR3 is 16 amino acids long. With 2 bases clipped from V and 4 bases from J, the junction kept 6 bases outside the gene matches. The CDR3 nucleotides are TGTGCCAGCAGTTACAGAGCGGGGGGGCTGTCAGATACGCAGTATTTT. It translates to CASSYRAGGLSDTQYF.

This chain connects TRBV4-2 to TRBJ2-5, with 8 bases fitting TRBD2. The germline V gene encodes CDR1 LGHNA and CDR2 YNFKEQ. The V gene end was trimmed by 1 base and the J gene end by 5 bases; junction bases not matched to a gene: 6. The CDR3 length is 15 residues. This CDR3 is CASSQASGGSETQYF. CDR3 bases: TGTGCCAGCAGCCAAGCGAGCGGGGGAAGTGAGACCCAGTACTTC.

The V and J genes are TRBV4-2 and TRBJ2-7, with TRBD2 matching 10 bases. J was trimmed by 2 bases and V by 2 bases; bases with no gene match: 3. The V gene's germline CDR1 is LGHNA and CDR2 YNFKEQ. The CDR3 runs 15 residues. The CDR3 sequence is CASSQSGGAAYEQYF. Here the CDR3 DNA reads TGTGCCAGCAGCCAAAGCGGGGGGGCCGCCTACGAGCAGTACTTC.